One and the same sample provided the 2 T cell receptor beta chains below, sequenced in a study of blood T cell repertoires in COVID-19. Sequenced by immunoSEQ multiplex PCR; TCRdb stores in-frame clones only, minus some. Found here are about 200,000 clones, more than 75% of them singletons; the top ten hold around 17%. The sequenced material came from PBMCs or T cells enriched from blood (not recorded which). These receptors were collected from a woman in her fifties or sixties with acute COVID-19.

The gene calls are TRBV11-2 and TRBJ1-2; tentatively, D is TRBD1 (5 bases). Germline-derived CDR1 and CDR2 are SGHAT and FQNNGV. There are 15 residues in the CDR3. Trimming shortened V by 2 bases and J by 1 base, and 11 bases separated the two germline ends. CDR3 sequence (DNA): TGTGCCAGCAGCTTACCGGACACGTTTAACTATGGCTACACCTTC. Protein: CASSLPDTFNYGYTF.

CDR3 DNA sequence: TGTGCCAGCAGTTCCCTCAGGGGGGATAATTCACCCCTCCACTTT. Protein: CASSSLRGDNSPLHF. The genes are TRBV28 and TRBJ1-6; 7 nucleotides align to TRBD1. CDR1 is MDHEN and CDR2 is SYDVKM in the germline V gene. The V and J ends lost 4 bases and 5 bases, in that order; junction bases with no gene match: 5. The length of the CDR3 is 15 residues.